This T cell receptor (beta chain) was documented in a study of early T cells in non-severe SARS-CoV-2 infection. Whole-study results and caveats: VDJdb matching skewed toward anti-spike CD8 responses, missing private and CD4 specificities.

There are a few counts of this clonotype. Its antigen is undetermined. Researchers tagged individual cDNA molecules with unique molecular identifiers. TCRdb recomputed calls from the 5' RACE reads with MiXCR, one row per CDR3 protein. The data hold 80,000 to 95,000 distinct CDR3 sequences, with about 15% observed a single time. Trimming took 6 bases from V and 10 from J, leaving 19 bases between them. The CDR3 has 14 amino acids. Germline V gene lookup returns CDR1 MNHNY and CDR2 SVGAGI (reference sequence). This chain joins TRBV6-6 and TRBJ2-1; D may match TRBD1 or TRBD2 (5 bases each). Sequenced input: whole blood. This TCR derives from an adult who was a healthcare worker with PCR-confirmed SARS-CoV-2 infection or an uninfected control (not recorded which). The CDR3 DNA sequence: TGTGCCAGCAGCACCGGGACGTCGGTGGAGGAGCAGTTCTTC. It encodes CASSTGTSVEEQFF.